The clone carrying this TCR beta chain turned up a few times. These data come from a study of T cells in Graves' hyperthyroidism and ophthalmopathy. Study context: Before treatment of any kind, peripheral blood was taken at initial diagnosis.

RNA transcripts provided the source from which TCR beta CDR3 regions were amplified. The HTBI set primed first-round TCR CDR3 RT-PCR. From the multiplex PCR reads, TCRdb called clonotypes with MiXCR, one entry per CDR3 protein. The sample has approximately 620,000 distinct CDR3 sequences; more than 15% are singletons. With 5 bases removed from V and 0 bases from J, the gap between germline ends came to 13 bases. CDR1 and CDR2 from the germline V gene are SGHAT and FQNNGV. The CDR3 loop spans 15 amino acids. Fresh peripheral blood, 7.5 to 10 ml, was the source of the PBMCs. Sequences were obtained from blood. The TCR comes from a woman aged 40 to 49 with Graves' ophthalmopathy. The chain carries TRBV11-2 and TRBJ1-2, with D possibly being TRBD1 (5 bases). The CDR3 loop is CASSIGTQTNYGYTF. The CDR3 bases are TGTGCCAGCAGCATAGGGACCCAAACTAACTATGGCTACACCTTC.